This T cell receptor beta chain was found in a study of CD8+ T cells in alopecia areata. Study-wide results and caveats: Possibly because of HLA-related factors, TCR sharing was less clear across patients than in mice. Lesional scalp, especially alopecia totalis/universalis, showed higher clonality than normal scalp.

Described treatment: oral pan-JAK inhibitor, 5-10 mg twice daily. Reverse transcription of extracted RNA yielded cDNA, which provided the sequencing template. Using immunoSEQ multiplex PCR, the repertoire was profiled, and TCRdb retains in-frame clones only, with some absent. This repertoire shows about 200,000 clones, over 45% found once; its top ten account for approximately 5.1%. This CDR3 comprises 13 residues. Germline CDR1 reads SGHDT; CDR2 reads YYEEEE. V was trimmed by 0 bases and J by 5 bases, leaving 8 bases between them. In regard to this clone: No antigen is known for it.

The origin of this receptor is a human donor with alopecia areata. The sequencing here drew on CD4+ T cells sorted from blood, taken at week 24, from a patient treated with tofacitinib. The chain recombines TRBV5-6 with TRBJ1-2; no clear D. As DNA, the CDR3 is TGTGCCAGCAGCTTGGCCGGCGAATATGGCTACACCTTC. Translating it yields CASSLAGEYGYTF.